The source of this T cell receptor beta chain is a study of blood T cells in healthy people across ages. Study-wide results and caveats: TCR beta diversity, measured per million T cells, fell in a roughly linear way with age. Compared with aged donors, long-lived donors showed fewer expanded clones, suggesting selection.

Researchers report isolating at least 6 million PBMCs per sample. Germline trimming cut 1 base from V and 10 bases from J; bases unmatched to any gene: 3. Germline loops: CDR1 LGHDT, CDR2 YNNKEL (reference sequence). This CDR3 region has 13 residues. For this clonotype: What it recognizes is unknown.

Combining a sample-barcoded 5' primer with a J-beta primer mix, a second PCR ran for roughly 7 to 12 cycles. Each cDNA molecule was tagged by a template-switch adaptor with 12 random nucleotides. MiXCR, applied by TCRdb to the 5' RACE reads, yields one record per CDR3 protein. The profile shows under 1 million distinct CDR3 sequences, under 45% of them singletons. The sequencing input was blood. The V call is TRBV3-1, the J call TRBJ2-1, with 8 bases fitting TRBD2. This clonotype was sampled from a man aged 60 to 69 in good health. The DNA of the CDR3 is TGTGCCAGCAGCCAAGCGGGGGGGCGCGAGCAGTTCTTC. Amino acid sequence: CASSQAGGREQFF.